One and the same sample provided the 19 T cell receptor beta chains below, sequenced in a study of blood T cell repertoires in COVID-19. Some clones are missing from TCRdb's copy, which holds only in-frame ones; the method was immunoSEQ multiplex PCR. Of roughly 200,000 clones in the sample, roughly 86% were seen once. The material sequenced was peripheral blood. These receptors were collected from a woman aged 65 to 85 with active or convalescent COVID-19.

This chain links TRBV7-9 with TRBJ1-1; no clear D gene. Trimming removed 8 bases at V and 0 bases at J, with 13 bases between. The CDR3 length is 14 residues. Per germline, CDR1 SEHNR and CDR2 FQNEAQ (reference sequence). The CDR3 is CASHGGRLNTEAFF. CDR3 bases: TGTGCCAGCCACGGCGGTCGCCTGAACACTGAAGCTTTCTTT.

This clone was recorded a few times. The chain combines TRBV16 with TRBJ1-2; 10 nucleotides align to TRBD1. From germline, CDR1 is KGHSY and CDR2 FQNENV. The length of the CDR3 is 16 residues. J lost 8 bases, V lost 4 bases, and 13 bases had no gene match. In DNA form, the CDR3 reads TGTGCCAGCAGCCCCATCTATACCGGGACAGGGGAAGGCTACACCTTC. Protein product: CASSPIYTGTGEGYTF.

In DNA, the CDR3 is TGTGCCAGCTCAGAGAGAGGGCTGGAGACGGTTGGAAACACCATATATTTT. It yields the protein CASSERGLETVGNTIYF. This chain joins TRBV9 and TRBJ1-3, with D hard to call. From germline, CDR1 is SGDLS and CDR2 YYNGEE. CDR3 length equals 17 residues. V lost 7 bases and J lost 3, with 23 bases in between.

The gene calls are TRBV5-1 and TRBJ2-5, with D possibly being TRBD1 (6 bases). Per germline, CDR1 SGHRS and CDR2 YFSETQ. Trimming stripped 0 bases from V and 5 bases from J, with 11 bases between. There are 14 residues in the CDR3. CDR3 in amino acids: CASSLDGTMETQYF. CDR3 nucleotides: TGCGCCAGCAGCTTGGATGGGACAATGGAGACCCAGTACTTC.

J is TRBJ2-7 and V is TRBV5-1, with D maybe TRBD1 (6 bases). The V end was cut by 4 bases, the J end by 3 bases, with 11 bases between. Germline V gene sequence: CDR1 SGHRS, CDR2 YFSETQ. The CDR3 runs to 13 residues. The CDR3 region is CASSLPGVYEQYF. DNA of the CDR3: TGCGCCAGCAGCCTACCAGGGGTCTACGAGCAGTACTTC.

The V and J genes are TRBV28 and TRBJ2-3; a possible D gene is TRBD2 (5 bases). Looked up from germline, CDR1 is MDHEN and CDR2 is SYDVKM. V lost 3 bases and J 2 bases, leaving 6 bases between the germline ends. The CDR3 has 13 residues. The CDR3 protein is CASSLRATDTQYF. The CDR3 region has the DNA TGTGCCAGCAGTTTGCGGGCCACAGATACGCAGTATTTT. Supplemented by reference TRBV28 and TRBJ2-3, the full variable domain reads DVKVTQSSRYLVKRTGEKVFLECVQDMDHENMFWYRQDPGLGLRLIYFSYDVKMKEKGDIPEGYSVSREKKERFSLILESASTNQTSMYLCASSLRATDTQYFGPGTRLTVL.

This rearrangement joins TRBV6-5 to TRBJ1-1, with a weak D call TRBD1 (5 bases). This CDR3 has 13 residues. V gave up 8 bases and J gave up 1 base, with 11 bases separating them. Germline assignment: CDR1 MNHEY and CDR2 SVGAGI. The CDR3 loop reads CASLRGKNTEAFF. The CDR3 DNA is TGTGCCAGCCTAAGGGGAAAGAACACTGAAGCTTTCTTT.

This clone was seen a handful of times. The V gene is TRBV7-9, the J gene TRBJ2-7, with 8 bases identical to TRBD1. The germline V gene has CDR1 SEHNR and CDR2 FQNEAQ (reference sequence). Trimming removed 4 bases from V and 4 bases from J; junction bases left unmatched: 12. The CDR3 runs 16 residues. The chain's CDR3 is CASSSRDGTGTYEQYF. As DNA, the CDR3 is TGTGCCAGCAGCTCGCGAGACGGGACAGGAACATACGAGCAGTACTTC.

The chain's CDR3 is CASSQYPSGIMNEQFF. CDR3 sequence (DNA): TGTGCCAGCAGCCAATATCCAAGCGGGATCATGAATGAGCAGTTCTTC. The chain is built from TRBV3-1 (or the pseudogene TRBV3-2) and TRBJ2-1; 7 bases agree with TRBD2. CDR3 size: 16 residues. The V segment lost 2 bases and the J segment 7 bases; nucleotides outside the gene matches: 11. Germline V CDR1 and CDR2: LGHDT, YNNKEL (reference sequence).

The rearrangement uses TRBV19 and TRBJ1-1, with 7 bases lining up with TRBD1. From germline, CDR1 is LNHDA and CDR2 SQIVND (reference sequence). The CDR3 sequence is 15 residues long. J was trimmed by 3 bases and V by 4 bases; bases with no gene match: 8. DNA of the CDR3: TGTGCCAGTAGTACCCACAGGGGACGGGACACTGAAGCTTTCTTT. Its protein product is CASSTHRGRDTEAFF.

The gene calls are TRBV3-1 (or the pseudogene TRBV3-2) and TRBJ2-2, with D tentatively TRBD2 (7 bases). V lost 3 bases, J lost 2 bases, and 22 bases lay in between. The CDR3 spans 19 residues. Germline V gene data show CDR1 as LGHDT and CDR2 as YNNKEL (reference sequence). CDR3 in amino acids: CASSQPRPFGGQNTGELFF. The CDR3 DNA sequence: TGTGCCAGCAGCCAGCCCCGCCCATTCGGGGGGCAAAACACCGGGGAGCTGTTTTTT.

The chain carries TRBV6-2 or TRBV6-3 and TRBJ2-7, with 7 bases identical to TRBD2. This CDR3 has 15 residues. Germline V gene lookup returns CDR1 MNHEY and CDR2 SVGEGT. The V and J ends lost 6 bases and 5 bases, in that order; junction bases with no gene match: 13. The CDR3 here is CASSPIGGRFNEQYF. In DNA, the CDR3 is TGTGCCAGCAGCCCCATCGGCGGGAGATTCAACGAGCAGTACTTC.

The gene calls are TRBV5-1 and TRBJ2-5; 7 bases line up with TRBD1. V lost 0 bases and J lost 5; bases outside the gene matches: 4. Per germline, CDR1 SGHRS and CDR2 YFSETQ. This CDR3 spans 14 amino acids. This CDR3 is CASSLATGKETQYF. The CDR3 coding sequence is TGCGCCAGCAGCTTGGCGACAGGGAAGGAGACCCAGTACTTC.

The V and J genes are TRBV18 and TRBJ1-1; 8 nucleotides align to TRBD1. In germline, CDR1 is KGHSH, CDR2 LQKENI. V lost 1 base, J lost 2 bases, and 3 bases stayed unmatched. CDR3 length: 15 amino acids. Here the CDR3 reads CASSPRTGINTEAFF. CDR3 DNA: TGTGCCAGCTCACCACGGACAGGGATAAACACTGAAGCTTTCTTT.

The gene calls are TRBV18 and TRBJ2-1; 7 bases match TRBD2. The J segment lost 6 bases and the V segment lost 0 bases, leaving 11 bases of the junction unmatched. From germline, CDR1 is KGHSH and CDR2 LQKENI. The CDR3 sequence is 17 residues long. The CDR3 spells CASSPPSLSGGGNEQFF. DNA of the CDR3: TGTGCCAGCTCACCACCGAGTTTAAGCGGCGGGGGCAATGAGCAGTTCTTC.

The chain uses TRBV4-1 and TRBJ2-1; TRBD1 aligns across 7 bases. V shed 3 bases, J shed 10 bases, and the junction held 9 bases outside the gene matches. This CDR3 contains 14 residues. From germline, CDR1 is MGHRA and CDR2 YSYEKL. The CDR3 spells CASSHINLGGEQFF. CDR3 in DNA: TGCGCCAGCAGCCATATAAACCTAGGGGGCGAGCAGTTCTTC.

This clone came up once. The J gene is TRBJ2-1, the V gene TRBV21-1; the table's D gene call, TRBD1, was not cross checked with the DNA. TRBV21-1 is a pseudogene locus. There are 21 residues in the CDR3. The chain's CDR3 is CASSNLRDRGQKRGPYNEQFF. The CDR3 DNA reads as TGTGCCAGCAGCAACCTCCGGGACAGGGGGCAAAAGCGCGGCCCCTACAATGAGCAGTTCTTC.

This clone was seen only once. V and J are TRBV6-2 or TRBV6-3 and TRBJ2-6; 7 bases line up with TRBD1. Per the germline V gene, CDR1 is MNHEY and CDR2 is SVGEGT. The CDR3 loop spans 15 amino acids. J lost 2 bases, V lost 6 bases, and 4 bases had no gene match. The CDR3 region has the DNA TGTGCCAGCAGCCCCGACAGGGCTGGGGCCAACGTCCTGACTTTC. Encoded protein: CASSPDRAGANVLTF.

This rearrangement joins TRBV29-1 to TRBJ2-7, with TRBD1 as a possible D gene (6 bases). CDR3 length: 17 amino acids. Germline lookup yields CDR1 SQVTM and CDR2 ANQGSEA. The V gene lost 4 bases and the J gene lost 1 base, with 23 bases spanning the gap. The CDR3 DNA follows: TGCAGCGTTGTTTCGGACAGAGCCCACCTAGGATCCTACGAGCAGTACTTC. Translating gives CSVVSDRAHLGSYEQYF.